These T cell receptor beta chains were read from a single sample in a study of blood T cell repertoires in COVID-19. Profiling relied on immunoSEQ multiplex PCR, and the TCRdb table lists in-frame clones only, not all of them. The sample includes approximately 59,000 clones, roughly 81% seen only once; the top ten take roughly 14%. Sequencing was carried out using peripheral blood. These receptor sequences come from an elderly man with acute or convalescent COVID-19. CDR3s leave out the opening cysteine and the closing phenylalanine or tryptophan.

v_call: TRBV30
cdr3_aa: AWGGQATGYGYT

v_call: TRBV6-6
cdr3_aa: ASSYRDNSPLH

v_call: TRBV15
cdr3_aa: ATSRDSGGTDTQY

v_call: TRBV5-6
cdr3_aa: ASSSRGRTSPLH

v_call: TRBV6-2/TRBV6-3
cdr3_aa: ASSYLSRETQY

v_call: TRBV21-1
cdr3_aa: ASSTPRQGGSQPQH

v_call: TRBV19
cdr3_aa: ASSPGTGEWQPQH

v_call: TRBV19
cdr3_aa: ASSIFGGAGVDTQY

v_call: TRBV5-6
cdr3_aa: ASSLAGEDTQY

v_call: TRBV19
cdr3_aa: ASSVGTPGRTEAF

v_call: TRBV12-2
cdr3_aa: ASRLGGRETQY

v_call: TRBV24-1
cdr3_aa: ATSVGTAGRETQY

v_call: TRBV4-3
cdr3_aa: ASSQVYGGGETQY

v_call: TRBV9
cdr3_aa: ASSPIGLGNTIY

v_call: TRBV9
cdr3_aa: ASSWTQGALSGYT

v_call: TRBV24-1
cdr3_aa: ATSADSEKLF

v_call: TRBV11-3
cdr3_aa: ASSEGAPTDTQY

v_call: TRBV27
cdr3_aa: ASRESRGIREKLF

v_call: TRBV11-2
cdr3_aa: ASSFDRSYEQY

v_call: TRBV5-8
cdr3_aa: ASSFTGRSGNSPLH

v_call: TRBV7-8
cdr3_aa: ASSLWTGSGYNEQF

v_call: TRBV4-2
cdr3_aa: ASSQEWTSTDTQY

v_call: TRBV6-5
cdr3_aa: ASRVGAKETQY

v_call: TRBV2
cdr3_aa: ASSERRGNQPQH

v_call: TRBV3-1/TRBV3-2
cdr3_aa: ASSPPRVASPQY

v_call: TRBV2
cdr3_aa: ASSEASGANVLT

v_call: TRBV4-2
cdr3_aa: ASSREVRGYEQY

v_call: TRBV5-6
cdr3_aa: ASSLGLAGYTGELF

v_call: TRBV19
cdr3_aa: ASSTPDGVRDTQY

v_call: TRBV11-2
cdr3_aa: ASSLERDSGELF

v_call: TRBV24-1
cdr3_aa: ATSQGTEAF

v_call: TRBV28
cdr3_aa: ATGTGSEKLF

v_call: TRBV5-4
cdr3_aa: ASSSGQGTNEKLF

v_call: TRBV6-5
cdr3_aa: ASSPDTEETQY

v_call: TRBV6-6
cdr3_aa: ASSTRTGMDTQY

v_call: TRBV3-1/TRBV3-2
cdr3_aa: ASSQDSGAYQETQY

v_call: TRBV18
cdr3_aa: ASSSGGDTQY

v_call: TRBV16
cdr3_aa: ASSQSGRTGKLF

v_call: TRBV19
cdr3_aa: ASSTGGAGQPQH

v_call: TRBV3-1/TRBV3-2
cdr3_aa: ASSQESGRPF

v_call: TRBV4-3
cdr3_aa: ASSQGQGAYT

v_call: TRBV13
cdr3_aa: ASSPRTGRNYEQY